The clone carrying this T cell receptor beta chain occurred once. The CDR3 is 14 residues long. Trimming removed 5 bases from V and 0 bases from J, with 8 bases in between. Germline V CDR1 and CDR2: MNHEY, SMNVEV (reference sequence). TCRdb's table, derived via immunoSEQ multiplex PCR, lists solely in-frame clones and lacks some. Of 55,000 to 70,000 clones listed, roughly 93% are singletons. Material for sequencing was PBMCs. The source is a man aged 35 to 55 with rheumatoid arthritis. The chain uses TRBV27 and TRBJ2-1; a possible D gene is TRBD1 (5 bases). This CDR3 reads CASSLDSSYNEQFF. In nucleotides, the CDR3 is TGTGCCAGCAGTCTCGACAGCTCCTACAATGAGCAGTTCTTC.